Each of the 22 T cell receptor beta chains below was sequenced from the same sample in a study of beta chain features in type 1 diabetes (dated by TCRdb to 2017 to 2018). Library prep was done by the immunoSEQ multiplex PCR assay. The entire amount of isolated RNA was reverse transcribed using the High Capacity cDNA Reverse Transcription Kit, so the sequenced TCRB transcripts were expressed ones. TCRdb took this table from immuneACCESS and kept in-frame rearrangements with V and J called. Such tables lack part of the clones; where checked against another copy, unresolved V genes explain under half of the gap, and the rest is unexplained. This sample holds some 900,000 clones; about 17% were observed only once. The ten biggest clones cover about 0.02% of the sample. Sequencing was done on a sample of naive CD4+ T cells from blood. Read against the paper, the sample's cell subset or site label means: true naive CD4+ T cells. These receptors came from a woman aged 18-29 years in good health.

This clone came up a few times. The rearrangement joins TRBV29-1 to TRBJ1-1; D call uncertain. V gave up 5 bases and J gave up 5 bases, with 15 bases separating them. Germline CDR1 SQVTM, CDR2 ANQGSEA. This CDR3 comprises 13 residues. This CDR3 reads CSVRHHEGTEAFF. Written as DNA, the CDR3 is TGCAGCGTTAGACATCATGAAGGAACTGAAGCTTTCTTT.

V and J are TRBV4-1 and TRBJ2-7; TRBD2 aligns across 11 bases. V shed 2 bases, J shed 4 bases, and the junction held 13 bases outside the gene matches. CDR1 and CDR2 from the germline V gene are MGHRA and YSYEKL. The CDR3 covers 18 residues. The CDR3 loop is CASSQFPQGTSGNYEQYF. The CDR3 DNA is TGCGCCAGCAGCCAATTTCCACAGGGGACTAGCGGAAATTACGAGCAGTACTTC.

This clone was detected only a few times. This chain links TRBV5-6 with TRBJ2-7; 9 bases map to TRBD2. Germline assignment: CDR1 SGHDT and CDR2 YYEEEE. The junction had 13 bases not matched to a gene; V was cut back by 0 bases and J by 0 bases. The length of the CDR3 is 19 residues. CDR3 bases: TGTGCCAGCAGCTTGGGGCCCTTAGCGGGAGTAACCCCCTCCTACGAGCAGTACTTC. Protein: CASSLGPLAGVTPSYEQYF. Using reference TRBV5-6 and TRBJ2-7 for the parts outside the CDR3, the full variable domain is DAGVTQSPTHLIKTRGQQVTLRCSPKSGHDTVSWYQQALGQGPQFIFQYYEEEERQRGNFPDRFSGHQFPNYSSELNVNALLLGDSALYLCASSLGPLAGVTPSYEQYFGPGTRLTVT.

Only a few counts were recorded for this clone. The chain links TRBV7-8 to TRBJ1-4, with 8 positions matching TRBD1. The CDR3 length is 14 residues. CDR1 and CDR2 from the germline V gene are SGHVS and FQNEAQ. V lost 4 bases to trimming and J lost 8 bases; unmatched junction nucleotides: 6. The CDR3 DNA reads TGTGCCAGCAGCTCCGGACAGGGCTACGAAAAACTGTTTTTT. It specifies CASSSGQGYEKLFF.

V and J are TRBV10-3 and TRBJ2-7; tentatively, D is TRBD2 (6 bases). The germline V gene has CDR1 ENHRY and CDR2 SYGVKD. Trimming cost V 10 bases and J 7 bases, with 20 bases left between them. This CDR3 region has 13 residues. In DNA form, the CDR3 reads TGTGCCACCGCACCCCGGAGGGCTGAAGAGCAGTACTTC. Its translation: CATAPRRAEEQYF.

This clone has more than one count but fewer than ten. The DNA of the CDR3 is TGCAGTGCAAGGCGCGGGTCCGAGCAGTACTTC. Translation gives CSARRGSEQYF. This chain joins TRBV20-1 and TRBJ2-7; D is perhaps TRBD2 (5 bases). Trimming removed 6 bases at V and 6 bases at J, with 12 bases between. The germline gives CDR1 DFQATT, CDR2 SNEGSKA (reference sequence). The CDR3 extends over 11 amino acids.

J is TRBJ2-7 and V is TRBV10-3; D is unclear. The V end lost 0 bases, the J end lost 6 bases, and 15 bases lay between the germline ends. The CDR3 consists of 15 residues. Germline V CDR1 and CDR2: ENHRY, SYGVKD. CDR3 residues: CAISESTSVQSEQYF. DNA for the CDR3: TGTGCCATCAGTGAGTCGACCTCTGTGCAATCCGAGCAGTACTTC.

CDR3: CASSRWETGVEQFF. For the CDR3, the DNA is TGTGCCAGCAGCCGGTGGGAGACAGGGGTTGAGCAGTTCTTC. The rearrangement joins TRBV5-6 to TRBJ2-1; 8 nucleotides agree with TRBD1. Germline V gives CDR1 SGHDT, CDR2 YYEEEE. The CDR3 spans 14 residues. The junction had 9 bases not matched to a gene; V was cut back by 4 bases and J by 9 bases.

This clone has just a few counts. The V call is TRBV18, the J call TRBJ1-5; D uncertain. V shed 5 bases and J shed 5 bases, with 13 bases lying between them. CDR1 and CDR2 from the germline V gene are KGHSH and LQKENI. The CDR3 runs 14 residues. CDR3 protein: CASSKTEQYQPQHF. Here the CDR3 DNA reads TGTGCCAGCTCAAAAACAGAACAATATCAGCCCCAGCATTTT.

The sample holds a few counts of this clone. The chain recombines TRBV11-2 with TRBJ2-1, with no clear D. Germline V gives CDR1 SGHAT, CDR2 FQNNGV. CDR3 length: 13 residues. Trimming took 0 bases from V and 10 from J, leaving 10 bases between them. The DNA of the CDR3 is TGTGCCAGCAGCTTAGATGGACCGAGGGAGCAGTTCTTC. Residues: CASSLDGPREQFF. Variable domain in full (rest from reference TRBV11-2 and TRBJ2-1): EAGVAQSPRYKIIEKRQSVAFWCNPISGHATLYWYQQILGQGPKLLIQFQNNGVVDDSQLPKDRFSAERLKGVDSTLKIQPAKLEDSAVYLCASSLDGPREQFFGPGTRLTVL.

The chain carries TRBV7-9 and TRBJ2-3; 8 bases agree with TRBD1. CDR3 length equals 16 residues. Trimming cost V 1 base and J 4 bases; bases outside gene matches: 7. Germline CDR1 and CDR2: SEHNR and FQNEAQ (reference sequence). DNA of the CDR3: TGTGCCAGCAGCTTAGTTGCAGGGGGCGCGGCAGATACGCAGTATTTT. The encoded protein is CASSLVAGGAADTQYF.

The chain employs TRBV15 and TRBJ1-5; D may be TRBD1 (6 bases). The V gene lost 5 bases and the J gene lost 5 bases, with 13 bases spanning the gap. Germline-derived CDR1 and CDR2 are LNHNV and YYDKDF (reference sequence). The CDR3 spans 14 residues. CDR3 sequence: CATSLGASYQPQHF. In DNA, the CDR3 is TGTGCCACCAGCCTGGGGGCGAGTTATCAGCCCCAGCATTTT.

This clone has only a few counts. This chain joins TRBV7-3 and TRBJ2-1; no definite D call. The V end lost 0 bases, the J end lost 9 bases, and 6 bases lay between the germline ends. There are 12 residues in the CDR3. The V gene's germline CDR1 is SGHTA and CDR2 FQGTGA. The DNA of the CDR3 is TGTGCCAGCAGCTTAACGTTCGGTGAGCAGTTCTTC. Protein: CASSLTFGEQFF.

The chain couples TRBV19 to TRBJ2-3; D possibly uses TRBD1 or TRBD2 (5 bases each). V shed 8 bases and J shed 4 bases, with 22 bases lying between them. The CDR3 is 16 amino acids. Germline CDR1 is LNHDA and CDR2 is SQIVND (reference sequence). The CDR3 region is CASRSTGTQPSDTQYF. CDR3 nucleotides: TGTGCCAGTCGGTCTACTGGGACCCAGCCCTCAGATACGCAGTATTTT.

This clone was seen more than once but under ten times. The chain has TRBV7-3 and TRBJ2-3; the D gene is possibly TRBD1 (6 bases). V was cut by 5 bases and J by 6 bases, with 12 bases left in between. Germline values: CDR1 SGHTA, CDR2 FQGTGA. The CDR3 sequence is 13 residues long. The CDR3 loop is CASSTQGWDTQYF. The CDR3 nucleotides are TGTGCCAGCAGCACCCAGGGGTGGGATACGCAGTATTTT.

This clone was observed a handful of times. This chain connects TRBV7-9 to TRBJ1-2; D is uncertain. V was shortened by 5 bases and J by 3 bases, with 16 bases between the two germline ends. This CDR3 contains 15 residues. The germline gives CDR1 SEHNR, CDR2 FQNEAQ (reference sequence). The CDR3 coding sequence is TGTGCCAGCAGCCCCGGCGGGAGGCCGTACTATGGCTACACCTTC. It codes for CASSPGGRPYYGYTF.

This clone came up a few times. V gene TRBV18 combines with J gene TRBJ2-3; 7 bases align to TRBD2. From germline, CDR1 is KGHSH and CDR2 LQKENI. CDR3 length equals 15 residues. The J segment lost 5 bases and the V segment lost 1 base, leaving 6 bases of the junction unmatched. CDR3 nucleotide sequence: TGTGCCAGCTCACCACATAGCGGGTCGGGAGATACGCAGTATTTT. It codes for CASSPHSGSGDTQYF.

V and J are TRBV7-2 and TRBJ2-7; the match to TRBD2 covers 12 bases. The CDR3 totals 14 residues. Trimming cost V 4 bases and J 4 bases; bases outside gene matches: 2. Germline loops: CDR1 SGHTA, CDR2 FQGNSA. The CDR3 DNA reads as TGTGCCAGCAGCTGGACTAGCGGGATTTACGAGCAGTACTTC. Its protein product is CASSWTSGIYEQYF.

This clone occurred a few times. The V call is TRBV9, the J call TRBJ2-1; 8 bases are shared with TRBD2. The V and J ends lost 5 bases and 0 bases, in that order; junction bases with no gene match: 4. The germline CDR1 and CDR2 sequences are SGDLS and YYNGEE. The CDR3 extends over 15 amino acids. Written as DNA, the CDR3 is TGTGCCAGCAGAAGCGGGAGCTCCTCCTACAATGAGCAGTTCTTC. As protein: CASRSGSSSYNEQFF. Complete variable domain (other parts from reference TRBV9 and TRBJ2-1): DSGVTQTPKHLITATGQRVTLRCSPRSGDLSVYWYQQSLDQGLQFLIQYYNGEERAKGNILERFSAQQFPDLHSELNLSSLELGDSALYFCASRSGSSSYNEQFFGPGTRLTVL.

The CDR3 DNA sequence: TGTGCCAGCAGTTACCAAGGTGGCACAGATACGCAGTATTTT. Its translation is CASSYQGGTDTQYF. The chain is built from TRBV6-6 and TRBJ2-3; D gene ambiguous. Trimming pared 2 bases from V and 1 base from J, leaving 7 bases between. The CDR3 sequence is 14 residues long. The germline CDR1 and CDR2 sequences are MNHNY and SVGAGI (reference sequence).

This clone was picked up a small number of times. The chain has TRBV28 and TRBJ1-4; D unclear. The CDR3 is made up of 12 amino acids. With 3 bases removed from V and 8 bases from J, the gap between germline ends came to 7 bases. The germline CDR1 and CDR2 sequences are MDHEN and SYDVKM. The CDR3 region is CASSFLWEKLFF. CDR3 DNA: TGTGCCAGCAGTTTTCTCTGGGAAAAACTGTTTTTT.

The rearrangement links TRBV21-1 to TRBJ2-5; the D call TRBD2 from the table was never checked on the DNA. TRBV21-1 is marked as a pseudogene. This CDR3 spans 15 amino acids. CDR3 in DNA: TGTGCCAGCAGCAAAAATGCGGGTCCCCAAGAGACCCAGTACTTC. The encoded protein is CASSKNAGPQETQYF.